These T cell receptor beta chains were read from a single sample in a study of cytomegalovirus exposure and HLA in healthy donors. Repertoires were generated with immunoSEQ multiplex PCR, while TCRdb's copy carries only in-frame clones and drops some. This table has around 160,000 clones, roughly two thirds appearing once. The specimen was PBMCs. The receptors stem from a young woman in good health and CMV-seropositive. The CDR3 runs from the conserved cysteine through the conserved F or W. Fields, in order: clone size, V gene, J gene, D gene, CDR3 DNA, CDR3 protein. D genes are given only for firm matches. The size field is filled for only some rows; it gives once, few, many or a size class.

>.|TRBV9|TRBJ2-7|TRBD2
TGTGCCAGCAGCGTAGGAACTAGCGGGAGGTACGAGCAGTACTTC
CASSVGTSGRYEQYF
>few|TRBV11-3|TRBJ2-2|.
TGTGCCAGCAGCCGCACCGGGGAGCTGTTTTTT
CASSRTGELFF
>.|TRBV28|TRBJ2-3|.
TGTGCCAGCAACTTGGGTGTGCGGAGCACAGATACGCAGTATTTT
CASNLGVRSTDTQYF
>.|TRBV13|TRBJ2-1|.
TGTGCCAGCAGCCAATACGAGGAGCAGTTCTTC
CASSQYEEQFF
>.|TRBV30|TRBJ1-4|.
TGTGCCTGGAGTACTCTGTTCGGGGTGGCCGATCTGGAAAAACTGTTTTTT
CAWSTLFGVADLEKLFF
>once|TRBV30|TRBJ2-7|TRBD2
TGTGCCTGGAGTTGGAGCGGGGGGCCCCACGAGCAGTACTTC
CAWSWSGGPHEQYF
>.|TRBV18|TRBJ2-1|.
TGTGCCAGCTCAGATCTATCTGTTGAGCAGTTCTTC
CASSDLSVEQFF
>.|TRBV7-2|TRBJ2-1|.
TGTGCCAGCAGCTCTCAACAGGTATACAATGAGCAGTTCTTC
CASSSQQVYNEQFF
>few|TRBV29-1|TRBJ2-3|.
TGCAGCGCCCGTTGGCGGTACACAGATACGCAGTATTTT
CSARWRYTDTQYF
>.|TRBV7-9|TRBJ1-3|.
TGTGCCAGCAGCAAAAGACAGGCTGGAAACACCATATATTTT
CASSKRQAGNTIYF
>.|TRBV16|TRBJ1-6|.
TGTGCCAGCAGCTTACAGGGAGATTCACCCCTCCACTTT
CASSLQGDSPLHF
>.|TRBV7-2|TRBJ1-2|.
TGTGCCAGCATCCAAACCCCAGGGGCCTATGGCTACACCTTC
CASIQTPGAYGYTF
>.|TRBV6-7|TRBJ1-2|TRBD1
TGTGCCAGCAGTTACTCCCCGGGACAGTTAAACTATGGCTACACCTTC
CASSYSPGQLNYGYTF
>few|TRBV7-2|TRBJ2-3|TRBD2
TGTGCCAGCAGCGACGGGACTAGCCCAGATACGCAGTATTTT
CASSDGTSPDTQYF
>.|TRBV18|TRBJ2-7|TRBD1
TGTGCCAGCTCACCAGGTCGGACAGGGACAGGGGGATACGAGCAGTACTTC
CASSPGRTGTGGYEQYF
>.|TRBV19|TRBJ1-2|.
TGTGCCAGTACCTCAATCGGGACTCCCCATTATGGCTACACCTTC
CASTSIGTPHYGYTF
>.|TRBV4-2|TRBJ2-2|.
TGTGCCAGCAGCCGAGAAGCCGCGAACACCGGGGAGCTGTTTTTT
CASSREAANTGELFF
>.|TRBV6-5|TRBJ2-7|TRBD1
TGTGCCAGCAGTACACGGGACAGGGGGCGGTACGAGCAGTACTTC
CASSTRDRGRYEQYF
>.|TRBV6-1|TRBJ1-1|.
TGTGCCAGCAGTGAAGCGTTCAGTGAAGCTTTCTTT
CASSEAFSEAFF
>.|TRBV4-2|TRBJ2-2|.
TGTGCCAGCAGCCAAGCCCCCATGTCCAGGGCTAACACCGGGGAGCTGTTTTTT
CASSQAPMSRANTGELFF
>.|TRBV7-2|TRBJ1-4|.
TGTGCCAGCAGCTCCAGCGGGGAAAAACTGTTTTTT
CASSSSGEKLFF
>.|TRBV7-9|TRBJ1-2|.
TGTGCCAGCAGTAACCCTTGGGGGGGCTATGGCTACACCTTC
CASSNPWGGYGYTF
>.|TRBV27|TRBJ2-1|TRBD2
TGTGCCAGCAGTTTCGGACTAGCGGGAAGTGAGCAGTTCTTC
CASSFGLAGSEQFF
>.|TRBV4-1|TRBJ1-4|TRBD1
TGCGCCAGCAGCCAGACAGGGGGGTATGAAAAACTGTTTTTT
CASSQTGGYEKLFF
>.|TRBV5-1|TRBJ1-4|.
TGCGCCAGCGCCAAGGGGGTCACTAATGAAAAACTGTTTTTT
CASAKGVTNEKLFF
>.|TRBV2|TRBJ2-1|.
TGTGCCAGCAGCCGGGTTGGGTACAATGAGCAGTTCTTC
CASSRVGYNEQFF
>.|TRBV18|TRBJ2-1|TRBD2
TGTGCCAGCTCCCTCCACGAGCCTAGCGGAAACTACAATGAGCAGTTCTTC
CASSLHEPSGNYNEQFF
>.|TRBV19|TRBJ2-5|TRBD2
TGTGCCACAAGATCCCTAGCGGGGACAGAGACCCAGTACTTC
CATRSLAGTETQYF
>.|TRBV7-2|TRBJ2-4|.
TGTGCCAGCAGCGCGGGACTTTGGAACATTCAGTACTTC
CASSAGLWNIQYF
>.|TRBV27|TRBJ2-7|TRBD2
TGTGCCAGCAGCCGGACTAGCGCGAGCTCCTACGAGCAGTACTTC
CASSRTSASSYEQYF
>.|TRBV5-1|TRBJ2-5|TRBD2
TGCGCCAGCAGCTCCTCCGGGACTAGCGGGGAACGAAAGACCCAGTACTTC
CASSSSGTSGERKTQYF
>.|TRBV9|TRBJ2-5|TRBD2
TGTGCCAGCAGCGTCCTGAGCGGGAGTGAGACCCAGTACTTC
CASSVLSGSETQYF
>.|TRBV5-8|TRBJ2-2|TRBD2
TGTGCCAGCAGCACGGGACTAGACCAAGAGCTGTTTTTT
CASSTGLDQELFF
>.|TRBV7-3|TRBJ2-7|TRBD2
TGTGCCAGCAGCTTTTTCGGGGGGACGCTGTACGAGCAGTACTTC
CASSFFGGTLYEQYF
>few|TRBV9|TRBJ1-1|.
TGTGCCAGCAGCATTATACAGCACGTGGGGAACACTGAAGCTTTCTTT
CASSIIQHVGNTEAFF
>.|TRBV7-9|TRBJ1-1|.
TGTGCCAGCAGTTTAAAAGTTAGCAGGGGCACTGAAGCTTTCTTT
CASSLKVSRGTEAFF
>.|TRBV19|TRBJ1-6|.
TGTGCCAGTAGTAAGGCTGCCGTCAGGTCCGTAAATTCACCCCTCCACTTT
CASSKAAVRSVNSPLHF
>.|TRBV4-1|TRBJ1-2|.
TGCGCCAGCAGCCAAGCCGACGGGGTCTGGGGTGGCTACACCTTC
CASSQADGVWGGYTF
>.|TRBV2|TRBJ2-3|.
TGTGCCAGCAGTGACGGGGAGGCAGATACGCAGTATTTT
CASSDGEADTQYF
>.|TRBV6-5|TRBJ1-5|.
TGTGCCAGCAGTTACTCGAGAGAGGGCAATCAGCCCCAGCATTTT
CASSYSREGNQPQHF
>few|TRBV30|TRBJ1-2|TRBD1
TGTGCCTGGTCTCCTGGGACAGGGAAAGCTAACTATGGCTACACCTTC
CAWSPGTGKANYGYTF
>.|TRBV19|TRBJ1-2|.
TGTGCCAGTAGTCCAGGGACATATGGCTACACCTTC
CASSPGTYGYTF
>.|TRBV6-1|TRBJ1-1|TRBD1
TGTGCCAGCATAGCCGGGACAGAGAACACTGAAGCTTTCTTT
CASIAGTENTEAFF
>.|TRBV18|TRBJ2-3|.
TGTGCCAGCTCACCGTCTTCAGGGGCAGATACGCAGTATTTT
CASSPSSGADTQYF
>.|TRBV10-3|TRBJ2-1|TRBD2
TGTGCCATCAAGCCTAGCGGGATAAATGAGCAGTTCTTC
CAIKPSGINEQFF
>.|TRBV4-3|TRBJ2-3|.
TGCGCCAGCAGCCATCAACTAGCAAAAGGCACAGATACGCAGTATTTT
CASSHQLAKGTDTQYF
>.|TRBV5-4|TRBJ2-7|TRBD1
TGTGCCAGCAGCTGGGACAGGGGGCTCTACGAGCAGTACTTC
CASSWDRGLYEQYF
>.|TRBV5-1|TRBJ1-1|TRBD1
TGCGCCAGCAGCTCTCAGGGGGCGGAGAACACTGAAGCTTTCTTT
CASSSQGAENTEAFF
>.|TRBV9|TRBJ2-1|.
TGTGCCAGCAGCGTAGCCCGGAATGAGCAGTTCTTC
CASSVARNEQFF
>few|TRBV5-1|TRBJ1-4|TRBD1
TGCGCCAGCAGCGGGATGGGACAGGGGAATGAAAAACTGTTTTTT
CASSGMGQGNEKLFF
>.|TRBV30|TRBJ2-5|.
TGTGCCTGGAGTGTCAGGGTCCTATCGGAGACCCAGTACTTC
CAWSVRVLSETQYF
>once|TRBV19|TRBJ2-7|TRBD2
TGTGCCAGTAGTATAGGCCCGCGGCTAGCGGGATTTGAGCAGTACTTC
CASSIGPRLAGFEQYF
>few|TRBV19|TRBJ2-2|TRBD1
TGTGCCAGCAAACCGGGACAGGGACGTCGCGGGGAGCTGTTTTTT
CASKPGQGRRGELFF